This T cell receptor (beta chain) was identified in a study of T cell responses to AZD1222 COVID-19 vaccine. As regards this clone: Its antigen is not known.

The protocol was immunoSEQ multiplex PCR, while the TCRdb copy is restricted to in-frame clones and leaves out a portion. Of more than 150,000 clones listed, just under 90% are singletons. The germline gives CDR1 MNHEY, CDR2 SVGAGI. The CDR3 sequence is 15 residues long. Trimming shortened V by 10 bases and J by 2 bases, and 20 bases separated the two germline ends. Points from the study as a whole: The study reported that nearly half of spike-specific TCRs target unmutated variant regions. The study found Spike-specific TCR breadth and depth rose after two AZD1222 doses. Possibly, clonal diversity was underestimated; donors were largely white British and included more females.

The sequence was collected from an adult in good health. The rearrangement joins TRBV6-5 to TRBJ2-5; either TRBD1 or TRBD2 may fit D (6 bases each). This specimen consisted of peripheral blood, obtained on day 0 of AZD1222 vaccination. In DNA form, the CDR3 reads TGTGCCACCCAACCGGGGGCGGTCATGCAAGAGACCCAGTACTTC. Amino acid sequence: CATQPGAVMQETQYF.